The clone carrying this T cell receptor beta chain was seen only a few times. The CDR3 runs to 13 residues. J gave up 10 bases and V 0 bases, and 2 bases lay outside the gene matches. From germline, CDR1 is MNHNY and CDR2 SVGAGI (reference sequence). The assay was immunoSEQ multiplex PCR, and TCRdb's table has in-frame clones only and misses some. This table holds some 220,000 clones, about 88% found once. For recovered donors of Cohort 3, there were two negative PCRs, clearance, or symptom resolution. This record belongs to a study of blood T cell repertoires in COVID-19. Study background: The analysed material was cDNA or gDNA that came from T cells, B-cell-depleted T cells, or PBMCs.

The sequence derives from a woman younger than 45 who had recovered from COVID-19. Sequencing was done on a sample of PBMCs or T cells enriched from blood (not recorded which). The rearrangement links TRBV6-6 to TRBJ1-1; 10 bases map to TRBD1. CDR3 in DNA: TGTGCCAGCAGTTACTCGGGACAGGGGAGAGCTTTCTTT. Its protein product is CASSYSGQGRAFF.